This entry features one TCR beta chain sequence. What it binds is unknown. The sample is drawn from a study of STAT3 mutations in large granular lymphocyte leukemia. This CDR3 region has 14 residues. Trimming took off 6 bases at V and 6 bases at J, with 12 bases between the two ends. CDR1 and CDR2 from the germline V gene are KGHSH and LQKENI. The repertoire was sequenced with immunoSEQ multiplex PCR; TCRdb's copy has only in-frame clones and lacks some. The table lists about 10,000 clones, around 59% of them singletons. Study observations and caveats: All newly emerging clones after therapy were STAT3 wild type. Some patients had persisting codominant clonotypes that could mask small clones. Every T-cell large granular lymphocyte leukemia patient had at least one immunodominant TCR beta clonotype.

The sequence came from a boy aged 5-17 years with T-cell large granular lymphocyte leukemia. Some clones in this sample may be carry-over from other donors' samples. The chain carries TRBV18 and TRBJ1-6; tentative D call: TRBD1 (5 bases). Sequenced material: peripheral blood mononuclear cells. The CDR3 nucleotides read TGTGCCAGCTCCCCGGGGGGAGCTAATTCACCCCTCCACTTT. Translating it yields CASSPGGANSPLHF.